The following is a T cell receptor (beta chain) sequence with its context. Authors' methods: Counts of nucleated cells, estimated from reference gene primer amplification, were obtained. TCRdb's table, derived via immunoSEQ multiplex PCR, lists solely in-frame clones and lacks some. V, J and clone size reflect that table, while D and trimming were determined from the DNA. The sample yields about 140,000 clones, about 85% seen once. The sample belongs to a study of blood T cell repertoires in COVID-19. As for the study in general: Acute-phase and convalescent COVID-19 samples originated in the United States, Italy and Spain. Sample material is recorded as cDNA or gDNA derived from T cells, B-cell-depleted T cells, or PBMCs.

This CDR3 is 13 amino acids long. Germline V gives CDR1 LNHDA, CDR2 SQIVND (reference sequence). J was trimmed by 5 bases and V by 9 bases; bases with no gene match: 7. The gene calls are TRBV19 and TRBJ1-5; 7 bases line up with TRBD1. Source material: peripheral blood. The origin of this receptor is a human donor in a cohort sampled during active COVID-19. Written as DNA, the CDR3 is TGTGCCAGCCGAGACAGGGTGCATCAGCCCCAGCATTTT. Translated, it gives CASRDRVHQPQHF. The full variable domain, rest sourced from reference TRBV19 and TRBJ1-5, is DGGITQSPKYLFRKEGQNVTLSCEQNLNHDAMYWYRQDPGQGLRLIYYSQIVNDFQKGDIAEGYSVSREKKESFPLTVTSAQKNPTAFYLCASRDRVHQPQHFGDGTRLSIL.